This TCR beta chain was profiled in a study of T-cell memory formation after mild COVID-19. The study's findings and limits: Among CD4+ contracting clones, most were CM and EM, and CD8+ ones EMRA.

This clonotype appeared a few times. Its antigen is as yet unknown. TCRdb used MiXCR to reprocess the 5' RACE reads, holding one entry per CDR3 protein. The data contain around 250,000 distinct CDR3 sequences, under 20% of them seen just once; the ten biggest clones take up approximately 25%. Sequenced input: PBMCs or a T cell subset sorted from them (not recorded which). The sequence was collected from a man younger than 30 who had mild COVID-19 (a few samples of this study predate the infection). Cell type and time point are not known.

In DNA form, the CDR3 reads TGTGCCAGCAAGGCGGGAGCGGGCTACACCTTC. This gives the protein CASKAGAGYTF. The gene calls are TRBV6-5 and TRBJ1-2; D call uncertain. Germline V CDR1 and CDR2: MNHEY, SVGAGI. CDR3 length: 11 residues. V lost 7 bases to trimming and J lost 8 bases, with 11 bases between them.